These T cell receptor beta chains were read from a single sample in a study of shared clonotypes between healthy human individuals. Profiling relied on immunoSEQ multiplex PCR, and the TCRdb table lists in-frame clones only, not all of them. The sample records about 2 million clones, about 95% being singletons. Material for sequencing was naive CD8+ T cells sorted from blood. The receptors were sampled from a man in his late teens or twenties in good health. The CDR3 runs from the conserved cysteine through the conserved F or W. Each record gives: D gene, V gene, clone size, J gene, CDR3 protein, CDR3 DNA. The D gene is left open where the match is weak. Some rows mark clone size as missing; the rest say once, few, many or name a class of expanded clone.

>-|TRBV5-5|-|TRBJ2-7
CASSLTGVGGGPEQYF
TGTGCCAGCAGCTTGACAGGGGTTGGGGGAGGGCCCGAGCAGTACTTC
>-|TRBV19|-|TRBJ1-1
CASNTGGGTEAFF
TGTGCCAGTAATACCGGGGGTGGCACTGAAGCTTTCTTT
>TRBD1|TRBV5-6|-|TRBJ1-4
CASSLVQGVEKLFF
TGTGCCAGCAGCCTAGTACAGGGGGTTGAAAAACTGTTTTTT
>TRBD1|TRBV27|-|TRBJ2-7
CASSLGTSGGEQYF
TGTGCCAGCAGTTTAGGGACCTCAGGGGGAGAGCAGTACTTC
>-|TRBV21-1|-|TRBJ1-6
CASSTASKQRGGYNSPLHF
TGTGCCAGCAGCACGGCAAGCAAGCAGCGTGGGGGCTATAATTCACCCCTCCACTTT
>-|TRBV28|-|TRBJ2-7
CASSWVAGFYEQYF
TGTGCCAGCAGCTGGGTGGCAGGGTTTTATGAGCAGTACTTC
>TRBD1|TRBV6-6|-|TRBJ2-1
CASSPDRVHEQFF
TGTGCCAGCAGTCCCGACAGGGTACATGAGCAGTTCTTC
>-|TRBV6-5|-|TRBJ2-5
CASSYSGGRLETQYF
TGTGCCAGCAGTTACTCCGGGGGACGATTGGAGACCCAGTACTTC
>-|TRBV27|-|TRBJ1-1
CASSFNRNTEAFF
TGTGCCAGCAGTTTTAATAGGAACACTGAAGCTTTCTTT
>TRBD1|TRBV4-3|-|TRBJ1-3
CASSQDVGQGVGNTIYF
TGCGCCAGCAGCCAAGACGTGGGACAGGGGGTTGGAAACACCATATATTTT
>TRBD2|TRBV2|-|TRBJ2-1
CASSEMAGEYNEQFF
TGTGCCAGCAGTGAAATGGCGGGAGAATACAATGAGCAGTTCTTC
>-|TRBV6-6|-|TRBJ2-7
CASSLDSSSYEQYF
TGTGCCAGCAGCTTAGACAGTAGCTCCTACGAGCAGTACTTC
>-|TRBV18|-|TRBJ2-5
CASSPFRGIQETQYF
TGTGCCAGCTCACCGTTTCGGGGAATCCAAGAGACCCAGTACTTC
>TRBD2|TRBV10-3|-|TRBJ2-7
CATGTSGTLHSYEQYF
TGTGCCACCGGGACTAGCGGGACACTTCACTCCTACGAGCAGTACTTC
>-|TRBV10-3|-|TRBJ1-1
CAISDYRADSASTEAFF
TGTGCCATCAGTGATTATAGAGCGGACAGCGCGAGCACTGAAGCTTTCTTT
>-|TRBV7-8|-|TRBJ1-3
CASSLVSLGNTIYF
TGTGCCAGCAGCTTAGTGTCGTTGGGAAACACCATATATTTT
>-|TRBV11-2|-|TRBJ1-6
CASSNERGFTNSPLHF
TGTGCCAGCAGCAACGAAAGGGGTTTCACGAATTCACCCCTCCACTTT
>-|TRBV6-5|-|TRBJ2-1
CASSYSSEGKYNEQFF
TGTGCCAGCAGTTATTCCTCGGAGGGGAAATACAATGAGCAGTTCTTC
>TRBD2|TRBV29-1|-|TRBJ2-7
CSANLAGGIYEQYF
TGCAGCGCAAATCTAGCGGGAGGGATCTACGAGCAGTACTTC
>-|TRBV30|-|TRBJ2-7
CAWSSSFVHEQYF
TGTGCCTGGAGTAGTAGTTTTGTCCACGAGCAGTACTTC
>TRBD2|TRBV13|once|TRBJ2-3
CASSPSPSGRTDTQYF
TGTGCCAGCAGCCCTTCCCCTAGCGGGAGGACAGATACGCAGTATTTT
>-|TRBV4-1|-|TRBJ1-6
CASSQVDHSYNSPLHF
TGCGCCAGCAGCCAAGTAGACCACTCCTATAATTCACCCCTCCACTTT
>-|TRBV27|-|TRBJ1-5
CASSLGDSNQPQHF
TGTGCCAGCAGTTTGGGGGATAGCAATCAGCCCCAGCATTTT
>TRBD2|TRBV5-1|-|TRBJ2-7
CASSLSSGVIYEQYF
TGCGCCAGCAGCTTGTCTAGCGGGGTAATCTACGAGCAGTACTTC
>-|TRBV29-1|-|TRBJ2-7
CSVTRLTDSYEQYF
TGCAGCGTCACAAGACTGACAGACTCCTACGAGCAGTACTTC
>-|TRBV25-1|-|TRBJ2-3
CASSEGLTVTFTDTQYF
TGTGCCAGCAGTGAAGGGCTGACCGTAACTTTCACAGATACGCAGTATTTT
>TRBD2|TRBV7-2|-|TRBJ2-5
CASSLVLSGGPQETQYF
TGTGCCAGCAGCTTAGTTCTTAGCGGGGGGCCCCAAGAGACCCAGTACTTC
>-|TRBV30|-|TRBJ1-5
CAWSPGGGSNQPQHF
TGTGCCTGGAGCCCCGGTGGGGGTAGCAATCAGCCCCAGCATTTT
>TRBD2|TRBV10-2|-|TRBJ2-7
CASSLAGGTYEQYF
TGCGCCAGCAGCCTAGCGGGGGGCACCTACGAGCAGTACTTC
>-|TRBV21-1|-|TRBJ2-1
CASSKEGLSYNEQFF
TGTGCCAGCAGCAAGGAGGGACTCTCCTACAATGAGCAGTTCTTC
>TRBD2|TRBV6-5|-|TRBJ2-1
CASSLAGGLGEQFF
TGTGCCAGCAGTTTAGCGGGGGGACTCGGGGAGCAGTTCTTC
>TRBD2|TRBV13|-|TRBJ2-7
CASSRTGGLSSYEQYF
TGTGCCAGCAGCCGAACGGGGGGGCTGAGCTCCTACGAGCAGTACTTC
>-|TRBV7-6|once|TRBJ2-3
CASSLGSSTDTQYF
TGTGCCAGCAGCTTAGGATCTAGCACAGATACGCAGTATTTT
>-|TRBV7-6|-|TRBJ1-4
CASSFGDYNEKLFF
TGTGCCAGCAGCTTTGGGGACTATAATGAAAAACTGTTTTTT
>-|TRBV27|-|TRBJ2-7
CASSLGQGRNEQYF
TGTGCCAGCAGTTTAGGGCAGGGGAGGAACGAGCAGTACTTC
>TRBD1|TRBV13|once|TRBJ2-7
CASSSGQVGWEQYF
TGTGCCAGCAGCTCTGGACAGGTGGGGTGGGAGCAGTACTTC
>-|TRBV4-3|-|TRBJ2-2
CASSQGVIADLNTGELFF
TGCGCCAGCAGCCAAGGGGTCATAGCGGACCTGAACACCGGGGAGCTGTTTTTT
>-|TRBV12-5|-|TRBJ2-7
CASGLPQQGWGEQYF
TGTGCTAGTGGTTTGCCCCAACAGGGATGGGGCGAGCAGTACTTC
>TRBD2|TRBV6-6|-|TRBJ2-7
CASSYGGDLEYEQYF
TGTGCCAGCAGTTACGGGGGGGACTTAGAATACGAGCAGTACTTC
>TRBD1|TRBV10-2|-|TRBJ2-2
CASSELGQGGELFF
TGCGCCAGCAGTGAGTTGGGACAGGGCGGGGAGCTGTTTTTT
>TRBD2|TRBV9|once|TRBJ2-3
CASSVGAGRTDTQYF
TGTGCCAGCAGCGTAGGAGCGGGGCGCACAGATACGCAGTATTTT
>TRBD2|TRBV10-2|-|TRBJ2-7
CASSSGLAVVYF
TGCGCCAGCAGTTCGGGACTAGCGGTCGTATACTTC
>-|TRBV28|-|TRBJ2-1
CASSSNLQFF
TGTGCCAGCAGCTCGAATTTGCAGTTCTTC
>TRBD1|TRBV13|-|TRBJ2-5
CASSWGQGVETQYF
TGTGCCAGCAGCTGGGGACAGGGGGTGGAGACCCAGTACTTC
>-|TRBV18|-|TRBJ2-5
CASSPEETQYF
TGTGCCAGCTCACCAGAGGAGACCCAGTACTTC
>-|TRBV5-4|few|TRBJ1-3
CATSPTHGNTIYF
TGTGCCACCTCTCCCACGCATGGAAACACCATATATTTT
>-|TRBV7-9|-|TRBJ1-4
CASSDRDVDEKLFF
TGTGCCAGCAGCGACCGGGACGTAGATGAAAAACTGTTTTTT
>-|TRBV27|-|TRBJ2-7
CASSRTGSYEQYF
TGTGCCAGCAGTCGTACAGGGTCCTACGAGCAGTACTTC
>-|TRBV5-1|-|TRBJ2-3
CASSLVDGTDTQYF
TGCGCCAGCAGCTTGGTGGACGGCACAGATACGCAGTATTTT
>TRBD1|TRBV6-6|-|TRBJ1-2
CASSYSTGADYGYTF
TGTGCCAGCAGTTACAGCACAGGGGCGGACTATGGCTACACCTTC
>TRBD1|TRBV2|-|TRBJ1-2
CASSEGRGRFYGYTF
TGTGCCAGCAGTGAAGGAAGGGGGCGCTTCTATGGCTACACCTTC
>-|TRBV7-2|-|TRBJ2-1
CASSLESWAYNEQFF
TGTGCCAGCAGCTTAGAATCGTGGGCTTACAATGAGCAGTTCTTC
>-|TRBV15|-|TRBJ2-7
CATSIDNTPSEQYF
TGTGCCACCAGCATTGACAACACACCATCCGAGCAGTACTTC
>-|TRBV4-1|-|TRBJ2-1
CASSLPQGWNEQFF
TGCGCCAGCAGCCTACCACAGGGATGGAATGAGCAGTTCTTC
>-|TRBV9|-|TRBJ1-3
CASSAAGEGNTIYF
TGTGCCAGCAGCGCAGCGGGGGAGGGCAACACCATATATTTT
>-|TRBV29-1|-|TRBJ2-7
CSVATSKNEQYF
TGCAGCGTTGCGACTAGTAAAAACGAGCAGTACTTC